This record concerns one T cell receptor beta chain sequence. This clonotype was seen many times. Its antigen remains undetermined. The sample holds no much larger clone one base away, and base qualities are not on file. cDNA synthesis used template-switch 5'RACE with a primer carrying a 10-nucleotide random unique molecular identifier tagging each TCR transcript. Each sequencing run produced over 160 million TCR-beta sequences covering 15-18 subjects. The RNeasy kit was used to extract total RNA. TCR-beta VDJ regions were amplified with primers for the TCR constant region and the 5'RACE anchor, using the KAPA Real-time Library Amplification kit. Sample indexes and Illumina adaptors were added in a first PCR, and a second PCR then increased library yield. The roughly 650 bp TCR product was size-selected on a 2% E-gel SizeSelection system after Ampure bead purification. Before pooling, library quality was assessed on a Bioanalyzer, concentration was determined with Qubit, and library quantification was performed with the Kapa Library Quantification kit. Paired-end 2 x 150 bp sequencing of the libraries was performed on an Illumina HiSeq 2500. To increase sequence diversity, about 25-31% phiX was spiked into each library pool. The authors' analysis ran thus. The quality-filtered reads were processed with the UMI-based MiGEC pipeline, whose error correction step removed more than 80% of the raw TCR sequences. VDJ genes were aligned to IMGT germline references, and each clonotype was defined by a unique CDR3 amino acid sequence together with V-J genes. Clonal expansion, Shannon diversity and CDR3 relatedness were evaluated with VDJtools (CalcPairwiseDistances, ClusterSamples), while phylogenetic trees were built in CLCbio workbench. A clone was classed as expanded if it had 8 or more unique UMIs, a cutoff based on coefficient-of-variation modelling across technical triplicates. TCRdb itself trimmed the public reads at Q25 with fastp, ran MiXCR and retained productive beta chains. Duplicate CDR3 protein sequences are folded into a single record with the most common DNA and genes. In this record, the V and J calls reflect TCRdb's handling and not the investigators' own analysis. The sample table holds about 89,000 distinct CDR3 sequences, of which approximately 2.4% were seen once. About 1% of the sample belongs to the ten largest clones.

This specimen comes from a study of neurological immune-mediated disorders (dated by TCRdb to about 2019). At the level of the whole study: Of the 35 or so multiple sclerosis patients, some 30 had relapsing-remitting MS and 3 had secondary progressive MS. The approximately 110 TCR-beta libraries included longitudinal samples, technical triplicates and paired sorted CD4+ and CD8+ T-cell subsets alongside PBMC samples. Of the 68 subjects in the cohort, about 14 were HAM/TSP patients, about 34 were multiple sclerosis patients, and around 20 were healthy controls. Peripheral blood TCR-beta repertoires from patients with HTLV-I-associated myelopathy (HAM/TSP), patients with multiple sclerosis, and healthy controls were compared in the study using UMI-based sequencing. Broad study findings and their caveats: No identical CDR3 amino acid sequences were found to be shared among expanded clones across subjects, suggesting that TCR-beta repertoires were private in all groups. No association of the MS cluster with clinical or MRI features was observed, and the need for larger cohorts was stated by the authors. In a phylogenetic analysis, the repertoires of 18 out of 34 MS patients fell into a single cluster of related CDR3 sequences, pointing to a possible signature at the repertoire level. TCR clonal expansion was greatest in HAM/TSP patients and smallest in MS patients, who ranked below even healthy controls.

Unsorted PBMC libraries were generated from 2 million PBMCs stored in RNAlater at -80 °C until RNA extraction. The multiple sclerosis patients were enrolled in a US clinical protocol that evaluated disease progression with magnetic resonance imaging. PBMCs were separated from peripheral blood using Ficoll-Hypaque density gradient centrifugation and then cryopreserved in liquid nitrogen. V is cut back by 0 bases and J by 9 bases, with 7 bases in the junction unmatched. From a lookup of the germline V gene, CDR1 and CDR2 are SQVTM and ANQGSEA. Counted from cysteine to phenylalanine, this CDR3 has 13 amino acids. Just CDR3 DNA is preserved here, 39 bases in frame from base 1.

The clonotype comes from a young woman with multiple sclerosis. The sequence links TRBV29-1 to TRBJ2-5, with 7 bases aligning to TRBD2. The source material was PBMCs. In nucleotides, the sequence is TGCAGCGTTGAAGATCGAGCCGCGGGGGCCCAGTACTTC. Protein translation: CSVEDRAAGAQYF.